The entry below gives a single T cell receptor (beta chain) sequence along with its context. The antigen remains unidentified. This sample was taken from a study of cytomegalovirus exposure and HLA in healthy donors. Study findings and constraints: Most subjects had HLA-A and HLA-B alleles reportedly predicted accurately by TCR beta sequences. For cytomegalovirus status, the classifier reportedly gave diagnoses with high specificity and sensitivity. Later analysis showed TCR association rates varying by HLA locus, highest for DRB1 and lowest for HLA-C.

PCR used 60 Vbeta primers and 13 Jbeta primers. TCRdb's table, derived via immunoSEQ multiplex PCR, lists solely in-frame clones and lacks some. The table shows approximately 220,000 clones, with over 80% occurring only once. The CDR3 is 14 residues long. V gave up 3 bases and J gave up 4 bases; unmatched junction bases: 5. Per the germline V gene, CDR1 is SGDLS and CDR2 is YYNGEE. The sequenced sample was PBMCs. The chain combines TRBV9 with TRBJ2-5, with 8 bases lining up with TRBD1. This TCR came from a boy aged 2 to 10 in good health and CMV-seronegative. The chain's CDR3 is CASSARQGRETQYF. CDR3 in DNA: TGTGCCAGCAGCGCCAGACAGGGGAGAGAGACCCAGTACTTC.